These 23 T cell receptor beta chains originate from one sample sequenced in a study of T-cell reconstitution after alpha-beta-depleted transplantation in children. Unique molecular identifiers were incorporated into the prepared TCRbeta library. In TCRdb, the PCR reads were re-called with MiXCR into one record per CDR3 protein. Seen here are some 150,000 distinct CDR3 sequences, about 9% observed once, and the top ten hold 15% to 20%. The source was PBMCs, mostly from graft donor cells, collected 180 days after TCRalphabeta/CD19-depleted stem cell transplant. Receptors originate from a female patient aged 2-9 years who had a stem cell transplant for congenital amegakaryocytic thrombocytopenia, so the T cells may come from the graft donor.

Ten or more counts support this clonotype. The V gene is TRBV4-1, the J gene TRBJ2-2, with 7 bases matching TRBD2. Germline CDR1 MGHRA, CDR2 YSYEKL. The CDR3 loop spans 16 amino acids. J gave up 7 bases and V 5 bases, and 13 bases lay outside the gene matches. CDR3 bases: TGCGCCAGCAGCTCCCCCACCCGCGGGAGTGACGGGGAGCTGTTTTTT. Encoded protein: CASSSPTRGSDGELFF.

This clonotype was observed many times. The chain uses TRBV11-1 and TRBJ2-3, with D perhaps TRBD2 (5 bases). The germline V gene encodes CDR1 SGHAT and CDR2 FQDESV (reference sequence). V lost 5 bases and J 10 bases, leaving 13 bases between the germline ends. The CDR3 has 12 residues. CDR3 nucleotide sequence: TGTGCCAGCAGCCCGAGGAGGAATGCGCAGTATTTT. This codes for CASSPRRNAQYF. The full variable domain, in which reference TRBV11-1 and TRBJ2-3 provide the parts outside the CDR3, is EAEVAQSPRYKITEKSQAVAFWCDPISGHATLYWYRQILGQGPELLVQFQDESVVDDSQLPKDRFSAERLKGVDSTLKIQPAELGDSAMYLCASSPRRNAQYFGPGTRLTVL.

This clonotype occurred a few times. This chain uses TRBV6-5 with TRBJ2-2; TRBD1 aligns across 9 bases. V shed 4 bases, J shed 4 bases, and the junction held 4 bases outside the gene matches. CDR1 and CDR2 from the germline V gene are MNHEY and SVGAGI. This CDR3 region has 15 residues. The CDR3 DNA reads as TGTGCCAGCAGTTTTGGGACAGGGAGCACCGGGGAGCTGTTTTTT. Protein sequence: CASSFGTGSTGELFF.

There are many counts of this clonotype. This chain links TRBV20-1 with TRBJ2-4; the match to TRBD2 covers 12 bases. Losses at the gene ends were 6 bases for V and 6 bases for J; bases not matched to a gene: 3. The CDR3 is 13 residues long. Germline loops: CDR1 DFQATT, CDR2 SNEGSKA (reference sequence). CDR3 sequence (DNA): TGCAGTGCCCCGACTAGCGGGGGAAACATTCAGTACTTC. It is translated as CSAPTSGGNIQYF.

This clonotype was detected a few times. This chain links TRBV7-9 with TRBJ2-7, with 11 bases lining up with TRBD1. Germline lookup yields CDR1 SEHNR and CDR2 FQNEAQ (reference sequence). V dropped 3 bases and J dropped 1; count of bases not matched to a gene: 8. The length of the CDR3 is 17 residues. The CDR3 DNA sequence: TGTGCCAGCAGCTTCATCCTCGGGACAGGGGGTTCCTACGAGCAGTACTTC. Translated: CASSFILGTGGSYEQYF.

The genes are TRBV20-1 and TRBJ2-7; 7 bases match TRBD2. The length of the CDR3 is 14 residues. V dropped 6 bases and J dropped 3; count of bases not matched to a gene: 11. CDR1 and CDR2 (germline): DFQATT, SNEGSKA (reference sequence). As DNA, the CDR3 is TGCAGTGCCTCTGTCGGCGGGAGAATCTACGAGCAGTACTTC. Its protein is CSASVGGRIYEQYF.

This clonotype has at least ten counts. The rearrangement uses TRBV6-1 and TRBJ2-3; D is uncertain. From germline, CDR1 is MNHNS and CDR2 SASEGT. V was pared by 5 bases and J by 5 bases, with 8 bases between. The CDR3 consists of 12 residues. The CDR3 loop is CASSRLQDTQYF. The CDR3 DNA follows: TGTGCCAGCAGTAGACTCCAAGATACGCAGTATTTT.

This clonotype was detected many times. The gene calls are TRBV28 and TRBJ1-3; no clear D. CDR3 length equals 14 residues. The V end lost 4 bases, the J end lost 0 bases, and 7 bases lay between the germline ends. The germline CDR1 and CDR2 sequences are MDHEN and SYDVKM. In nucleotides, the CDR3 is TGTGCCAGCAGTTCCCCGTTCTCTGGAAACACCATATATTTT. This translates into CASSSPFSGNTIYF. The variable domain in full, with the rest retrieved from reference TRBV28 and TRBJ1-3, is DVKVTQSSRYLVKRTGEKVFLECVQDMDHENMFWYRQDPGLGLRLIYFSYDVKMKEKGDIPEGYSVSREKKERFSLILESASTNQTSMYLCASSSPFSGNTIYFGEGSWLTVV.

J is TRBJ1-2 and V is TRBV5-1; D unclear. The germline V gene has CDR1 SGHRS and CDR2 YFSETQ. The CDR3 sequence is 13 residues long. The germline V and J ends were trimmed by 7 bases and 3 bases, with 13 bases remaining between them. CDR3 protein: CASAYSDHYGYTF. CDR3 coding DNA: TGCGCCAGCGCCTACAGTGACCACTATGGCTACACCTTC.

This sequence joins TRBV20-1 and TRBJ2-5, with D perhaps matching TRBD1 or TRBD2 (5 bases each). V lost 6 bases and J lost 2, with 16 bases in between. The germline gives CDR1 DFQATT, CDR2 SNEGSKA (reference sequence). The CDR3 totals 14 residues. The CDR3 bases are TGCAGTGCAACCCCTCGGGACCCACAAGAGACCCAGTACTTC. Translated: CSATPRDPQETQYF.

This clonotype has at least ten counts. V gene TRBV6-2 or TRBV6-3 combines with J gene TRBJ2-1, with a possible D match to TRBD2 (6 bases). The V end was cut by 5 bases, the J end by 1 base, with 18 bases between. The CDR3 runs 17 residues. The germline gives CDR1 MNHEY, CDR2 SVGEGT. The CDR3 DNA follows: TGTGCCAGCAGTCAATCCAACCAAGGGACTTCCTACAATGAGCAGTTCTTC. This encodes CASSQSNQGTSYNEQFF.

In its sample, this clonotype was seen many times. V gene TRBV5-8 combines with J gene TRBJ2-2; D unclear. The ends were cut back, 3 bases at V and 3 bases at J, with 6 bases in the middle. CDR1 is SGHTS and CDR2 is YDEGEE in the germline V gene. The CDR3 has 13 amino acids. This chain's CDR3 is CASSSSYTGELFF. As DNA, the CDR3 is TGTGCCAGCAGCTCCTCTTACACCGGGGAGCTGTTTTTT.

This clonotype has only a few counts. This chain links TRBV5-7 with TRBJ2-6, with TRBD1 identical over 7 bases. TRBV5-7 is an ORF, with its function uncertain. The V and J ends lost 3 bases and 0 bases, in that order; junction bases with no gene match: 6. CDR3 length: 17 residues. This chain's CDR3 is CASSSRTGRSGANVLTF. DNA of the CDR3: TGTGCCAGCAGCTCCAGGACAGGCCGCTCTGGGGCCAACGTCCTGACTTTC.

This clonotype was counted many times. The V gene is TRBV28, the J gene TRBJ2-2; TRBD1 agrees at 8 bases. J was trimmed by 2 bases and V by 5 bases; bases with no gene match: 4. CDR1 and CDR2 (germline): MDHEN, SYDVKM. The CDR3 has 15 residues. The CDR3 sequence: CASSGTGLNTGELFF. CDR3 nucleotide sequence: TGTGCCAGCAGTGGGACAGGTCTAAACACCGGGGAGCTGTTTTTT.

This clonotype came up many times. The genes are TRBV28 and TRBJ2-7, with D unclear. The CDR3 runs 14 residues. With 10 bases removed from V and 3 bases from J, the gap between germline ends came to 19 bases. Germline CDR1 and CDR2: MDHEN and SYDVKM. The chain's CDR3 is CATHGGSANYEQYF. In DNA form, the CDR3 reads TGTGCCACCCACGGTGGGTCGGCGAACTACGAGCAGTACTTC.

In this sample, this clonotype turned up a few times. The chain joins TRBV6-1 to TRBJ2-5, with D possibly matching TRBD2 (6 bases). The germline V and J ends were trimmed by 5 bases and 2 bases, with 12 bases remaining between them. The length of the CDR3 is 14 residues. Germline V gives CDR1 MNHNS, CDR2 SASEGT. CDR3 residues: CASSSGSWQETQYF. CDR3 nucleotide sequence: TGTGCCAGCAGTAGCGGGTCGTGGCAAGAGACCCAGTACTTC.

This clonotype was counted at least ten times. CDR3 nucleotides: TGTGCCAGCAGCTTCGACCCCAATTCACCCCTCCACTTT. Translating it yields CASSFDPNSPLHF. The chain joins TRBV7-2 to TRBJ1-6; D is ambiguous. The CDR3 has 13 residues. CDR1 and CDR2 from the germline V gene are SGHTA and FQGNSA. The V end lost 3 bases, the J end lost 7 bases, and 7 bases lay between the germline ends.

This clonotype was counted at least ten times. This rearrangement joins TRBV5-1 to TRBJ1-6; D is undetermined. V lost 9 bases and J lost 10, with 26 bases in between. The V gene's germline CDR1 is SGHRS and CDR2 YFSETQ. The CDR3 sequence is 16 residues long. CDR3 loop: CATARAVEDVPSPLHF. The CDR3 DNA follows: TGCGCCACCGCGCGAGCTGTCGAGGATGTCCCGTCACCCCTCCACTTT.

The chain recombines TRBV5-4 with TRBJ2-1; 10 nucleotides align to TRBD2. V shed 3 bases, J shed 10 bases, and the junction held 13 bases outside the gene matches. Germline lookup yields CDR1 SGHNT and CDR2 YYREEE (reference sequence). The length of the CDR3 is 16 residues. The CDR3 spells CASSSPLAGEEGEQFF. In DNA, the CDR3 is TGTGCCAGCAGCTCGCCGCTAGCGGGAGAGGAGGGGGAGCAGTTCTTC.

This clonotype was recorded a few times. V is TRBV7-2 and J is TRBJ2-1; TRBD2 agrees at 8 bases. V was clipped by 1 base and J by 7 bases; unmatched bases: 6. CDR1 and CDR2 (germline): SGHTA, FQGNSA. CDR3 size: 15 residues. CDR3 in DNA: TGTGCCAGCAGCTTAGTTGCGGGGGGAATAAATGAGCAGTTCTTC. It is translated as CASSLVAGGINEQFF.

This clonotype has at least ten counts. The V and J genes are TRBV7-2 and TRBJ2-7; 10 bases map to TRBD2. Germline loops: CDR1 SGHTA, CDR2 FQGNSA. V lost 1 base and J lost 2; bases outside the gene matches: 2. The CDR3 totals 15 residues. Written as DNA, the CDR3 is TGTGCCAGCAGCTTAGAAGCGGGAGGGCCCTACGAGCAGTACTTC. Protein sequence: CASSLEAGGPYEQYF.

This clonotype was seen repeatedly, ten times or more. The rearrangement links TRBV5-1 to TRBJ2-7; TRBD2 might be the D (6 bases). There are 15 residues in the CDR3. CDR1 is SGHRS and CDR2 is YFSETQ in the germline V gene. The V end was cut by 4 bases, the J end by 1 base, with 15 bases between. CDR3 sequence: CASSPRDRGSYEQYF. CDR3 nucleotide sequence: TGCGCCAGCAGCCCGCGTGACCGGGGGTCCTACGAGCAGTACTTC. Looking up the rest from reference TRBV5-1 and TRBJ2-7 gives the full variable domain: KAGVTQTPRYLIKTRGQQVTLSCSPISGHRSVSWYQQTPGQGLQFLFEYFSETQRNKGNFPGRFSGRQFSNSRSEMNVSTLELGDSALYLCASSPRDRGSYEQYFGPGTRLTVT.

The table lists this clonotype with many counts. V gene TRBV20-1 combines with J gene TRBJ2-7; perhaps TRBD1 as D (6 bases). Germline assignment: CDR1 DFQATT and CDR2 SNEGSKA (reference sequence). The CDR3 is 12 residues long. Trimming shortened V by 4 bases and J by 4 bases, and 11 bases separated the two germline ends. CDR3 sequence reads: CSANNRAYEQYF. In DNA form, the CDR3 reads TGCAGTGCTAACAACAGGGCGTACGAGCAGTACTTC.